Below, 7 T cell receptor beta chains from the same sample are listed, as sequenced in a study of immune reconstitution after stem cell transplant in scleroderma. TCRdb called the RT-PCR reads again in MiXCR, with one record for every CDR3 protein. The sample includes around 1,500 distinct CDR3 sequences, around 9.3% of them seen just once. Sample collection was performed before or after autologous hematopoietic stem cell transplantation (not recorded which). The receptors come from a female donor with systemic sclerosis.

Relative to its sample, this clonotype is medium-sized. CDR3 in amino acids: CASSSKVDFSSYNEQFF. The CDR3 nucleotides read TGTGCCAGCAGCTCCAAGGTGGACTTTAGCTCCTACAATGAGCAGTTCTTC. The rearrangement links TRBV7-2 to TRBJ2-1; maybe TRBD2 (5 bases). Germline V gene data show CDR1 as SGHTA and CDR2 as FQGNSA. V was pared by 4 bases and J by 0 bases, with 16 bases between. The CDR3 length is 17 residues.

V gene TRBV5-1 combines with J gene TRBJ1-1; 8 bases match TRBD1. Germline V gives CDR1 SGHRS, CDR2 YFSETQ. J was trimmed by 1 base and V by 1 base; bases with no gene match: 6. The CDR3 extends over 16 amino acids. The CDR3 DNA sequence: TGCGCCAGCAGCTTGACCACCACAGGGGGGAACACTGAAGCTTTCTTT. Its protein product is CASSLTTTGGNTEAFF.

By sample fraction, this clonotype is medium-sized. V usage is TRBV6-2 or TRBV6-3 and J usage is TRBJ2-7; no clear D. This CDR3 has 15 amino acids. Germline V gene sequence: CDR1 MNHEY, CDR2 SVGEGT. V lost 2 bases and J lost 0, with 11 bases in between. The CDR3 DNA sequence: TGTGCCAGCAGTTACGAACAGTCGAGCTCCTACGAGCAGTACTTC. Protein: CASSYEQSSSYEQYF.

The chain carries TRBV23-1 and TRBJ2-7, with 9 bases that match TRBD1. TRBV23-1 is classed as an ORF, of uncertain function. The CDR3 consists of 14 residues. Germline trimming cut 4 bases from V and 2 bases from J; bases unmatched to any gene: 3. CDR3 DNA: TGCGCCAGCAGTCGCCGGGACAGGGCCTACGAGCAGTACTTC. It codes for CASSRRDRAYEQYF.

V gene TRBV7-9 combines with J gene TRBJ1-1; unclear D gene. The V gene lost 3 bases and the J gene lost 1 base, with 9 bases spanning the gap. The CDR3 length is 14 residues. Germline V gene sequence: CDR1 SEHNR, CDR2 FQNEAQ (reference sequence). Written as DNA, the CDR3 is TGTGCCAGCAGCTTCGGACGGGCGAACACTGAAGCTTTCTTT. This codes for CASSFGRANTEAFF.

This clonotype has just a few counts. The gene calls are TRBV5-1 and TRBJ1-5, with D maybe TRBD1 (6 bases). CDR1 is SGHRS, CDR2 YFSETQ, per germline. V was shortened by 2 bases and J by 11 bases, with 8 bases between the two germline ends. The CDR3 totals 11 residues. CDR3 in amino acids: CASSLRQAQHF. The CDR3 coding sequence is TGCGCCAGCAGCTTACGACAGGCCCAGCATTTT.

This clonotype is labeled large (0.1 to 1%). The rearrangement joins TRBV28 to TRBJ1-1, with unresolved D. Trimming stripped 6 bases from V and 1 base from J, with 24 bases between. This CDR3 contains 18 residues. Germline V CDR1 and CDR2: MDHEN, SYDVKM. CDR3 loop: CASRSTARVIYSNTEAFF. The CDR3 nucleotides read TGTGCCAGCAGATCGACCGCCAGAGTGATATACTCGAACACTGAAGCTTTCTTT.